This T cell receptor (beta chain) was profiled in a study of CXCR3-negative and CXCR3-positive naive CD8 T cells. General study points: CXCR3-positive naive cells had more hydrophobic TRB CDR3s than CXCR3-negative naive cells. Diversity in memory CD8+ cells fell much lower than the comparably high levels seen in both naive subsets. Memory cells showed distinct TRBV-TRBJ patterns, while the two naive subsets matched.

On this clonotype: Its cognate antigen is unknown.

cDNA libraries for TRB were generated by 5' RACE incorporating UMI labels. From the 5' RACE reads, TCRdb lists one entry per CDR3 protein and no DNA. The sample has 65,000 to 90,000 distinct CDR3 sequences. Germline loops: CDR1 SGHDN, CDR2 FVKESK. The CDR3 contains 17 residues. This sequence joins TRBV14 and TRBJ2-7. This clonotype was sampled from a human donor in good health. Some clones in this sample may be carry-over from other donors' samples. The specimen sequenced was naive CXCR3+ CD8+ T cells from blood. Subset specified: CD45RO-CCR7+CD27+CD95- naive CD8+ T cells expressing CXCR3 (TNR3+). CDR3 sequence: CASSQDLPRIGRYEQYF. Filled out from reference TRBV14 and TRBJ2-7, the complete variable domain reads EAGVTQFPSHSVIEKGQTVTLRCDPISGHDNLYWYRRVMGKEIKFLLHFVKESKQDESGMPNNRFLAERTGGTYSTLKVQPAELEDSGVYFCASSQDLPRIGRYEQYFGPGTRLTVT.